This passage covers 17 T cell receptor beta chains from one sample sequenced in a study of spatial heterogeneity in lung cancer. The time point denotes: sample taken at primary tumor resection. TCRdb re-called the 5' RACE reads with MiXCR, one entry per CDR3 protein. In the table there are approximately 15,000 distinct CDR3 sequences, 3.6% of which are singletons. The sequenced sample was normal lung tissue next to the tumor, obtained at surgery. These receptors all stem from a male donor with early-stage non-small cell lung cancer.

Details on this clonotype: Because the library targeted alpha chains, this beta chain is an off-target read whose size means little. The V gene is TRBV12-3 or TRBV12-4, the J gene TRBJ2-7; no definite D call. This CDR3 has 14 residues. Trimming removed 6 bases at V and 3 bases at J, with 15 bases between. The CDR3 loop is CASSPRAFGYEQYF. The CDR3 region has the DNA TGTGCCAGCAGCCCTCGGGCCTTCGGCTACGAGCAGTACTTC.

This clonotype was counted at least ten times. With the library built for alpha chains, this beta chain is off target and its frequency is not meaningful. The chain employs TRBV11-2 and TRBJ2-7; no reliable D call. The V gene lost 5 bases and the J gene lost 0 bases, with 11 bases spanning the gap. Germline lookup yields CDR1 SGHAT and CDR2 FQNNGV. The CDR3 runs to 14 residues. The CDR3 is CASSASHDSYEQYF. CDR3 sequence (DNA): TGTGCCAGCAGCGCCAGCCACGACTCCTACGAGCAGTACTTC.

This clonotype qualifies as medium-sized. In a library made to pick up alpha chains, this beta chain is a stray read with a size that means little. The chain employs TRBV29-1 and TRBJ2-5; D is perhaps TRBD1 or TRBD2 (6 bases each). The CDR3 spans 13 residues. Germline CDR1 SQVTM, CDR2 ANQGSEA. The V end lost 6 bases, the J end lost 6 bases, and 17 bases lay between the germline ends. CDR3 bases: TGCAGCGTCCACGGGGGCCCCGTGAAGACCCAGTACTTC. Translated, it gives CSVHGGPVKTQYF. Together with reference TRBV29-1 and TRBJ2-5, the CDR3 gives the full variable domain: SAVISQKPSRDICQRGTSLTIQCQVDSQVTMMFWYRQQPGQSLTLIATANQGSEATYESGFVIDKFPISRPNLTFSTLTVSNMSPEDSSIYLCSVHGGPVKTQYFGPGTRLLVL.

This clonotype was counted ten times or more. This beta chain represents an off-target read in a library built for alpha chains; its size is of limited meaning. This chain uses TRBV6-2 or TRBV6-3 with TRBJ1-1, with 8 bases identical to TRBD1. V lost 6 bases and J lost 3; bases outside the gene matches: 9. In germline, CDR1 is MNHEY, CDR2 SVGEGT. This CDR3 comprises 15 residues. The CDR3 nucleotides are TGTGCCAGCAGAATCAGGGGGCGCGGGGACACTGAAGCTTTCTTT. Protein product: CASRIRGRGDTEAFF.

This clonotype came up many times. Little can be read into the size of this beta chain, an off-target read in a library designed for alpha chains. The chain links TRBV10-2 to TRBJ1-2, with a weak D call TRBD1 (5 bases). The germline V gene encodes CDR1 WSHSY and CDR2 SAAADI. The CDR3 runs to 14 residues. V was cut by 3 bases and J by 4 bases, with 12 bases left in between. The CDR3 loop is CASSDSGGGYGYTF. CDR3 sequence (DNA): TGCGCCAGCAGTGACTCCGGGGGTGGCTATGGCTACACCTTC.

This clonotype has ten or more counts. Found in a library prepared for alpha chains, this beta chain is an off-target read, and its abundance has little meaning. J is TRBJ1-1 and V is TRBV29-1; TRBD1 matches at 9 bases. Per the germline V gene, CDR1 is SQVTM and CDR2 is ANQGSEA. The J segment lost 1 base and the V segment lost 3 bases, leaving 6 bases of the junction unmatched. This CDR3 comprises 15 residues. This CDR3 reads CSVDATGGSNTEAFF. In DNA form, the CDR3 reads TGCAGCGTTGACGCGACAGGGGGATCGAACACTGAAGCTTTCTTT.

In its sample, this clonotype was seen many times. This beta chain is a stray sequence in a library constructed for alpha chains; its clone size is not meaningful. The chain has TRBV29-1 and TRBJ2-1; TRBD2 aligns across 10 bases. CDR3 length: 13 amino acids. After removal of 4 bases from V and 15 bases from J, the junction contained 12 bases not matched to a gene. Germline V gene lookup returns CDR1 SQVTM and CDR2 ANQGSEA. CDR3 coding DNA: TGCAGCGTTGTGGGTTTAGCGGGAGGCGTTTGGTTCTTC. It is translated as CSVVGLAGGVWFF.

This clonotype appeared many times. This beta chain came through as a stray read in a library set up for alpha chains, and its size says little. The chain carries TRBV7-2 and TRBJ2-7; D is perhaps TRBD1 or TRBD2 (5 bases each). V was shortened by 4 bases and J by 3 bases, with 13 bases between the two germline ends. CDR3 size: 14 residues. Germline values: CDR1 SGHTA, CDR2 FQGNSA. This chain's CDR3 is CASSSGAGNYEQYF. In DNA form, the CDR3 reads TGTGCCAGCAGCTCCGGGGCAGGGAACTACGAGCAGTACTTC.

This clonotype was counted at least ten times. This beta chain lies outside the target of a library built for alpha chains; its clone size means little. CDR3 protein: CASSQGPGTGDEKLFF. The CDR3 DNA is TGCGCCAGCAGCCAAGGCCCCGGGACAGGGGATGAAAAACTGTTTTTT. This chain joins TRBV4-3 and TRBJ1-4; TRBD1 aligns across 10 bases. The V gene's germline CDR1 is LGHNA and CDR2 YSLEER. V dropped 1 base and J dropped 6; count of bases not matched to a gene: 5. This CDR3 is 16 amino acids long.

At least ten counts were recorded for this clonotype. This beta chain is an off-target read within a library intended for alpha chains, so its frequency means little. The V gene is TRBV7-2, the J gene TRBJ2-5; 7 bases align to TRBD2. This CDR3 has 15 residues. Germline lookup yields CDR1 SGHTA and CDR2 FQGNSA. Germline trimming cut 4 bases from V and 7 bases from J; bases unmatched to any gene: 12. CDR3 nucleotide sequence: TGTGCCAGCAGCTCCCTAACTCGTGGGGAGGGGACCCAGTACTTC. As protein: CASSSLTRGEGTQYF.

This clonotype occurred many times. Within a library made for alpha chains, this beta chain is off target, and its count is uninformative. The CDR3 sequence: CSVEPRGKRGEQFF. CDR3 DNA sequence: TGCAGCGTTGAACCCAGGGGCAAAAGGGGTGAGCAGTTCTTC. This chain links TRBV29-1 with TRBJ2-1; possible D gene TRBD1, 6 bases. V was cut by 2 bases and J by 9 bases, with 17 bases left in between. Germline assignment: CDR1 SQVTM and CDR2 ANQGSEA. CDR3 length: 14 amino acids.

As to this clonotype: The library was designed around alpha chains, so this beta chain is a stray read whose abundance carries little weight. The chain is built from TRBV6-1 and TRBJ1-5; D ambiguous. Germline lookup yields CDR1 MNHNS and CDR2 SASEGT. Between the trimmed V and J ends, which lost 2 bases and 0 bases, there was a span of 5 bases. The CDR3 spans 14 residues. CDR3 residues: CASSERYSNQPQHF. DNA for the CDR3: TGTGCCAGCAGTGAACGTTATAGCAATCAGCCCCAGCATTTT.

This clonotype is labeled as medium-sized (0.01 to 0.1%). This beta chain slipped into a library made for alpha chains as a stray read, so its size is not meaningful. The gene calls are TRBV5-1 and TRBJ2-3, with D perhaps TRBD2 (5 bases). CDR3 length: 14 amino acids. Deletions cut 2 bases from V and 2 bases from J, with 9 bases between. Per the germline V gene, CDR1 is SGHRS and CDR2 is YFSETQ. The CDR3 sequence: CASSFRLYTDTQYF. As DNA, the CDR3 is TGCGCCAGCAGCTTCCGACTATACACAGATACGCAGTATTTT.

This clonotype has a count of ten or more. Being off target in a library aimed at alpha chains, this beta chain has a size of little meaning. The rearrangement joins TRBV6-1 to TRBJ2-3, with TRBD2 matching over 8 bases. CDR1 and CDR2 from the germline V gene are MNHNS and SASEGT. The ends lost 10 bases at V and 3 bases at J; junction bases unmatched: 9. This CDR3 has 14 residues. Written as DNA, the CDR3 is TGTGCCACGCGGGGGGTTCTGCGGACAGATACGCAGTATTTT. It is translated as CATRGVLRTDTQYF.

This clonotype was seen ten or more times. Little can be read into the size of this beta chain, an off-target read in a library designed for alpha chains. This chain connects TRBV3-1 to TRBJ2-5; the D call may be TRBD1 or TRBD2 (5 bases each). CDR1 is LGHDT, CDR2 YNNKEL, per germline (reference sequence). Trimming removed 0 bases at V and 5 bases at J, with 10 bases between. This CDR3 has 14 amino acids. In nucleotides, the CDR3 is TGTGCCAGCAGCCAAGACATGAGGGGTGAGACCCAGTACTTC. Translation gives CASSQDMRGETQYF.

This clonotype was observed at least ten times. Because the library targeted alpha chains, this beta chain is an off-target read whose size means little. This chain uses TRBV2 with TRBJ1-6, with TRBD1 as a possible D gene (6 bases). V was clipped by 3 bases and J by 7 bases, with 10 bases between them. The V gene's germline CDR1 is SNHLY and CDR2 FYNNEI. This CDR3 is 14 amino acids long. CDR3 DNA sequence: TGTGCCAGCAGTGAGCAGGGGAGAAATTCACCCCTCCACTTT. Protein: CASSEQGRNSPLHF.

Many counts were recorded for this clonotype. This beta chain was picked up by a library intended for alpha chains and is off target, so its count carries little meaning. In nucleotides, the CDR3 is TGTGCCAGCAGTTTACCCGGGACTAGCGGGAGTGGAGTGGTCTACGAGCAGTACTTC. This codes for CASSLPGTSGSGVVYEQYF. The gene calls are TRBV12-3 or TRBV12-4 and TRBJ2-7; 14 nucleotides line up with TRBD2. This CDR3 contains 19 residues. The V segment lost 2 bases and the J segment 3 bases; nucleotides outside the gene matches: 12.